Shown below are 9 T cell receptor beta chains from a single sample sequenced in a study of cytomegalovirus exposure and HLA in healthy donors. Sequencing was performed with immunoSEQ multiplex PCR; in TCRdb, only in-frame clones are kept and a portion is missing. The table lists 250,000 to 400,000 clones, roughly 90% of them singletons. The sample taken for sequencing was PBMCs. The receptors derive from a woman in her 30s in good health and CMV-seropositive.

Worth noting for this clone: At one end, the junction sequence differs from germline, possibly due to a read error. The CDR3 spells CASSMNRARERKKF. CDR3 DNA: TGTGCCAGTAGTATGAATCGGGCACGAGAGCGAAAAAAGTTT. The chain links TRBV19 to TRBJ1-5; D ambiguous. CDR1 and CDR2 (germline): LNHDA, SQIVND (reference sequence). CDR3 size: 14 residues.

The chain joins TRBV7-2 to TRBJ2-1; 8 nucleotides agree with TRBD2. The CDR3 length is 14 residues. Trimming cost V 5 bases and J 16 bases; bases outside gene matches: 16. CDR1 is SGHTA, CDR2 FQGNSA, per germline. The CDR3 loop is CASSARGEGLVIFF. The CDR3 region has the DNA TGTGCCAGCAGCGCTCGAGGGGAGGGACTAGTAATTTTCTTC.

With respect to this clone: Because it lacks the conserved phenylalanine or tryptophan at the end, this CDR3 is likely a read error. No DNA is shown, since the ends of the CDR3 on it are uncertain; the CDR3 is the one TCRdb lists. The gene calls are TRBV20-1 and TRBJ1-4; the table's D gene call, TRBD1, was not cross checked with the DNA. 11 amino acids form the CDR3, both terminal residues included. Germline assignment: CDR1 DFQATT and CDR2 SNEGSKA (reference sequence). The CDR3 loop reads CSARARRHLVV.

This chain connects TRBV7-9 to TRBJ2-7; 12 nucleotides align to TRBD2. Germline values: CDR1 SEHNR, CDR2 FQNEAQ (reference sequence). Trimming removed 5 bases from V and 3 bases from J; junction bases left unmatched: 11. The CDR3 covers 17 residues. CDR3 DNA sequence: TGTGCCAGCAGCGGACTAGCGGGGCTTCGGGACTACTACGAGCAGTACTTC. This codes for CASSGLAGLRDYYEQYF.

The rearrangement uses TRBV27 and TRBJ1-4, with 11 bases matching TRBD1. This CDR3 comprises 18 residues. Germline CDR1 reads MNHEY; CDR2 reads SMNVEV (reference sequence). The ends lost 7 bases at V and 8 bases at J; junction bases unmatched: 18. The CDR3 here is CASKPMGQGVLGQEKLFF. Here the CDR3 DNA reads TGTGCCAGCAAACCAATGGGACAGGGGGTACTCGGTCAGGAAAAACTGTTTTTT.

There are a few counts of this clone. V is TRBV13 and J is TRBJ1-2; no clear D. V lost 4 bases and J lost 5, with 8 bases in between. CDR1 and CDR2 from the germline V gene are PRHDT and FYEKMQ (reference sequence). The CDR3 covers 12 residues. CDR3 nucleotides: TGTGCCAGCAGCTCGGTAGGTTATGGCTACACCTTC. This codes for CASSSVGYGYTF.

The chain couples TRBV18 to TRBJ1-1; D remains ambiguous. CDR3 length: 15 amino acids. V was shortened by 2 bases and J by 7 bases, with 17 bases between the two germline ends. The germline V gene encodes CDR1 KGHSH and CDR2 LQKENI. As DNA, the CDR3 is TGTGCCAGCTCACCAACGCTGACGCTGTGGGTTGAAGCTTTCTTT. It specifies CASSPTLTLWVEAFF.

The chain employs TRBV7-3 and TRBJ2-2; 13 bases are shared with TRBD2. CDR3 size: 15 residues. The V segment lost 11 bases and the J segment 9 bases; nucleotides outside the gene matches: 12. Germline CDR1 SGHTA, CDR2 FQGTGA. The CDR3 DNA follows: TGTGCCGGTACAAGCGGGACTAGCGGGAAGAGGGAGCTGTTTTTT. Translating gives CAGTSGTSGKRELFF.

The genes are TRBV14 and TRBJ2-2, with D maybe TRBD2 (6 bases). The CDR3 has 16 amino acids. V lost 0 bases and J lost 4, with 12 bases in between. CDR1 and CDR2 (germline): SGHDN, FVKESK. CDR3 DNA: TGTGCCAGCAGCCAAGACGGGGGACCAGTCACCGGGGAGCTGTTTTTT. It is translated as CASSQDGGPVTGELFF. The complete variable domain, with remaining parts taken from reference TRBV14 and TRBJ2-2, reads EAGVTQFPSHSVIEKGQTVTLRCDPISGHDNLYWYRRVMGKEIKFLLHFVKESKQDESGMPNNRFLAERTGGTYSTLKVQPAELEDSGVYFCASSQDGGPVTGELFFGEGSRLTVL.